A single sample is the source of the 24 T cell receptor beta chains below, sequenced in a study of T-cell memory formation after mild COVID-19. TCRdb re-called the 5' RACE reads through MiXCR, storing one row per CDR3 protein. The data show some 130,000 distinct CDR3 sequences, 5% to 6.5% seen once. Sequencing used PBMCs or a T cell subset sorted from them (not recorded which). These receptors originate from an adult woman who had mild COVID-19 (a few samples of this study predate the infection). Cell type and time point are not known.

The genes are TRBV20-1 and TRBJ2-2, with D perhaps assigned TRBD1 or TRBD2 (5 bases each). V was pared by 4 bases and J by 0 bases, with 18 bases between. Germline V lookup: CDR1 DFQATT, CDR2 SNEGSKA (reference sequence). The CDR3 sequence is 17 residues long. CDR3 in DNA: TGCAGTGCTACACTAGAGGGGCCCCTTTCGAACACCGGGGAGCTGTTTTTT. Protein: CSATLEGPLSNTGELFF.

This clonotype turned up a few times. The rearrangement uses TRBV20-1 and TRBJ1-3; D call uncertain. The CDR3 has 13 residues. Germline V gene lookup returns CDR1 DFQATT and CDR2 SNEGSKA (reference sequence). Trimming pared 6 bases from V and 3 bases from J, leaving 12 bases between. The CDR3 DNA reads as TGCAGTGCCCTAACCTACAGTGGAAACACCATATATTTT. Translated, it gives CSALTYSGNTIYF.

The chain couples TRBV6-2 or TRBV6-3 to TRBJ2-1, with 8 bases identical to TRBD2. V lost 3 bases, J lost 5 bases, and 12 bases stayed unmatched. CDR1 MNHEY and CDR2 SVGEGT come from the germline V gene. The CDR3 length is 17 residues. CDR3 nucleotide sequence: TGTGCCAGCAGTTATCGCAATAGCGGGAAGAATAACAATGAGCAGTTCTTC. Its translation: CASSYRNSGKNNNEQFF.

This clonotype was found many times. This chain links TRBV20-1 with TRBJ2-7; D is unresolved. V lost 0 bases to trimming and J lost 3 bases, with 9 bases between them. The CDR3 has 13 amino acids. From germline, CDR1 is DFQATT and CDR2 SNEGSKA (reference sequence). The CDR3 is CSARDPRFYEQYF. The CDR3 DNA follows: TGCAGTGCTAGAGATCCACGGTTCTACGAGCAGTACTTC.

Only a few counts were recorded for this clonotype. J is TRBJ2-2 and V is TRBV15; tentative D call: TRBD2 (6 bases). The ends were cut back, 8 bases at V and 10 bases at J, with 14 bases in the middle. Germline assignment: CDR1 LNHNV and CDR2 YYDKDF (reference sequence). The CDR3 sequence is 12 residues long. CDR3 coding DNA: TGTGCCACCGGCGGGGCTTACGAGGAGCTGTTTTTT. Its translation: CATGGAYEELFF.

The sample holds a few counts of this clonotype. This chain joins TRBV12-3 or TRBV12-4 and TRBJ2-6, with D possibly being TRBD2 (7 bases). This CDR3 has 17 amino acids. V was clipped by 8 bases and J by 1 base, with 18 bases between them. The CDR3 nucleotides are TGTGCCAGCTCCAGTGGGGGGGGCAGATCTGGGGCCAACGTCCTGACTTTC. Its protein product is CASSSGGGRSGANVLTF.

This clonotype was counted between two and nine times. The chain links TRBV12-3 or TRBV12-4 to TRBJ1-1, with D unclear. The CDR3 consists of 11 residues. The CDR3 region is CVVGQNTEAFF. CDR3 DNA sequence: TGTGTGGTGGGTCAGAACACTGAAGCTTTCTTT.

This clonotype showed up just a few times. The gene calls are TRBV19 and TRBJ2-7; D gene ambiguous. Trimming pared 4 bases from V and 1 base from J, leaving 11 bases between. Germline assignment: CDR1 LNHDA and CDR2 SQIVND (reference sequence). The CDR3 has 14 residues. Here the CDR3 reads CASSTHRESYEQYF. In DNA form, the CDR3 reads TGTGCCAGTAGTACTCACAGAGAGTCCTACGAGCAGTACTTC.

This clonotype was observed many times. The chain carries TRBV7-9 and TRBJ2-3, with a tentative D call TRBD2 (6 bases). The length of the CDR3 is 15 residues. Trimming took off 3 bases at V and 0 bases at J, with 10 bases between the two ends. In germline, CDR1 is SEHNR, CDR2 FQNEAQ (reference sequence). As DNA, the CDR3 is TGTGCCAGCAGCTTGCTGAGCGGGAGCACAGATACGCAGTATTTT. Protein: CASSLLSGSTDTQYF.

This clonotype was picked up many times. This chain connects TRBV5-4 to TRBJ1-1; D uncertain. Trimming took 4 bases from V and 1 from J, leaving 8 bases between them. Germline lookup yields CDR1 SGHNT and CDR2 YYREEE (reference sequence). The CDR3 has 13 amino acids. This chain's CDR3 is CASSGQENTEAFF. For the CDR3, the DNA is TGTGCCAGCAGCGGTCAGGAGAACACTGAAGCTTTCTTT.

The rearrangement uses TRBV30 and TRBJ2-7; D is uncertain. The CDR3 has 11 amino acids. Trimming took 0 bases from V and 4 from J, leaving 4 bases between them. In germline, CDR1 is GTSNPN, CDR2 SVGIG (reference sequence). The CDR3 DNA is TGTGCCTGGAGTGTGGGATACGAGCAGTACTTC. Amino acids: CAWSVGYEQYF. The full variable domain, completed using reference TRBV30 and TRBJ2-7, is SQTIHQWPATLVQPVGSPLSLECTVEGTSNPNLYWYRQAAGRGLQLLFYSVGIGQISSEVPQNLSASRPQDRQFILSSKKLLLSDSGFYLCAWSVGYEQYFGPGTRLTVT.

The table lists this clonotype with many counts. The CDR3 bases are TGTGCCAGCAGCTTAGGGGGGACTAGCGGCTACGAGCAGTACTTC. It translates to CASSLGGTSGYEQYF. The V gene is TRBV7-2, the J gene TRBJ2-7; TRBD2 agrees at 11 bases. This CDR3 has 15 residues. Trimming cost V 1 base and J 3 bases; bases outside gene matches: 2. In germline, CDR1 is SGHTA, CDR2 FQGNSA.

The rearrangement joins TRBV10-3 to TRBJ1-4, with a possible D match to TRBD1 (6 bases). Germline V lookup: CDR1 ENHRY, CDR2 SYGVKD. CDR3 length: 15 amino acids. Deletions cut 0 bases from V and 6 bases from J, with 11 bases between. The CDR3 sequence is CAISESGAGDEKLFF. CDR3 nucleotides: TGTGCCATCAGTGAGTCTGGGGCAGGGGATGAAAAACTGTTTTTT.

This clonotype has only a few counts. J is TRBJ2-2 and V is TRBV5-5, with 11 nucleotides matching TRBD2. V lost 3 bases, J lost 5 bases, and 12 bases stayed unmatched. This CDR3 contains 18 residues. The germline V gene encodes CDR1 SGHKS and CDR2 YYEKEE (reference sequence). CDR3 sequence: CASSYQLTGLAATGELFF. CDR3 nucleotide sequence: TGTGCCAGCAGCTACCAACTGACGGGACTAGCGGCAACCGGGGAGCTGTTTTTT.

This clonotype showed up just a few times. J is TRBJ2-5 and V is TRBV12-3 or TRBV12-4; D is undetermined. Trimming took off 4 bases at V and 4 bases at J, with 10 bases between the two ends. This CDR3 has 13 residues. CDR3 region: CASSSGVRETQYF. In DNA form, the CDR3 reads TGTGCCAGCAGTTCGGGTGTTCGAGAGACCCAGTACTTC.

The chain carries TRBV18 and TRBJ2-7; TRBD1 might be the D (5 bases). V lost 1 base to trimming and J lost 2 bases, with 12 bases between them. This CDR3 comprises 15 residues. Looked up from germline, CDR1 is KGHSH and CDR2 is LQKENI. DNA for the CDR3: TGTGCCAGCTCACCACTCGGCCAGGGAACCTACGAGCAGTACTTC. Protein product: CASSPLGQGTYEQYF.

The chain combines TRBV5-6 with TRBJ2-4, with a weak D call TRBD2 (5 bases). The CDR3 extends over 15 amino acids. Deletions cut 1 base from V and 3 bases from J, with 11 bases between. Germline loops: CDR1 SGHDT, CDR2 YYEEEE. The CDR3 is CASSLLTGNKNIQYF. In nucleotides, the CDR3 is TGTGCCAGCAGCTTGCTGACGGGGAACAAAAACATTCAGTACTTC.

This clonotype has a handful of counts. The rearrangement joins TRBV5-1 to TRBJ2-4; no definite D call. This CDR3 is 18 amino acids long. From germline, CDR1 is SGHRS and CDR2 YFSETQ. V lost 4 bases and J lost 2, with 22 bases in between. CDR3 region: CASSLLTMGRGTKNIQYF. The CDR3 nucleotides read TGCGCCAGCAGCCTGTTGACGATGGGAAGAGGAACCAAAAACATTCAGTACTTC.

The sample holds many counts of this clonotype. V is TRBV9 and J is TRBJ2-1, with no clear D. There are 15 residues in the CDR3. CDR1 is SGDLS and CDR2 is YYNGEE in the germline V gene. V lost 5 bases, J lost 0 bases, and 12 bases lay in between. In DNA, the CDR3 is TGTGCCAGCAGTCTCAGTACCAACTCCTACAATGAGCAGTTCTTC. Its protein product is CASSLSTNSYNEQFF.

The chain recombines TRBV2 with TRBJ1-5; TRBD1 might be the D (5 bases). V lost 6 bases, J lost 6 bases, and 18 bases lay in between. Germline V gives CDR1 SNHLY, CDR2 FYNNEI. The length of the CDR3 is 15 residues. DNA of the CDR3: TGTGCCAGCAGGGATGGGGTAGGGGTAAGTCAGCCCCAGCATTTT. Protein sequence: CASRDGVGVSQPQHF.

There are many counts of this clonotype. The CDR3 coding sequence is TGCAGTGCTAGGGGACTAGCGATACTTAATGAGCAGTTCTTC. Translated, it gives CSARGLAILNEQFF. This chain joins TRBV20-1 and TRBJ2-1; the match to TRBD2 covers 10 bases. Unmatched junction bases numbered 6, after V lost 3 bases and J lost 7 bases. CDR3 length: 14 amino acids. The germline V gene has CDR1 DFQATT and CDR2 SNEGSKA (reference sequence).

V gene TRBV5-1 combines with J gene TRBJ2-3; D is perhaps TRBD1 or TRBD2 (5 bases each). V lost 4 bases, J lost 0 bases, and 12 bases lay in between. CDR3 length: 15 residues. The germline V gene has CDR1 SGHRS and CDR2 YFSETQ. Here the CDR3 reads CASSRDAASTDTQYF. CDR3 nucleotide sequence: TGCGCCAGCAGCCGGGACGCCGCTAGCACAGATACGCAGTATTTT.

This chain links TRBV9 with TRBJ2-5; TRBD2 matches 12 bases. Germline CDR1 and CDR2: SGDLS and YYNGEE. The CDR3 loop spans 17 amino acids. V was clipped by 3 bases and J by 5 bases; unmatched bases: 11. The CDR3 here is CASSAGPASGGVETQYF. The CDR3 nucleotides are TGTGCCAGCAGCGCTGGGCCTGCTAGCGGGGGGGTTGAGACCCAGTACTTC.

In this sample, this clonotype turned up many times. The CDR3 reads CASQLGGTAADTQYF. Written as DNA, the CDR3 is TGCGCCAGCCAATTGGGGGGCACAGCGGCAGATACGCAGTATTTT. The chain recombines TRBV5-1 with TRBJ2-3; D could derive from TRBD1 or TRBD2 (6 bases each). The CDR3 totals 15 residues. Germline V gives CDR1 SGHRS, CDR2 YFSETQ. Between the trimmed V and J ends, which lost 7 bases and 4 bases, there was a span of 19 bases.